This TCR beta chain was sequenced during a study of blood T cells in healthy people across ages. A second PCR of roughly 6 to 12 cycles used a sample-barcoded 5' primer and a J-beta primer mix. Each CDR3 protein gets one entry after TCRdb re-called the 5' RACE reads with MiXCR. The table shows hundreds of thousands of distinct CDR3 sequences, with about 50% occurring only once. V shed 6 bases and J shed 1 base, with 9 bases lying between them. The length of the CDR3 is 13 residues. Study-wide results and limits: Roughly linearly, TCR beta diversity per million T cells fell as age increased. CMV status of donors was not determined, possibly confounding expanded clonotype changes.

Notes on this clonotype: The antigen is undetermined.

The origin of this receptor is a woman at least 80 years old in good health. This chain uses TRBV12-3 or TRBV12-4 with TRBJ1-1; D is unclear. Material for sequencing was blood. CDR3 sequence (DNA): TGTGCCAGCAGAATCTGGGAGAACACTGAAGCTTTCTTT. Translation: CASRIWENTEAFF.